These 19 T cell receptor beta chains share one sample of origin, sequenced in a study of T cell responses to AZD1222 COVID-19 vaccine. Libraries were prepared by immunoSEQ multiplex PCR; TCRdb keeps only in-frame clonotypes and omits some of them. The sample has under 150,000 clones, nearly 95% seen once; the top ten hold more than 0.7%. The source was peripheral blood, collected on day 0 of AZD1222 vaccination. The origin of the receptors is an adult in good health.

This clone has more than one count but fewer than ten. The chain employs TRBV6-1 and TRBJ1-2, with TRBD1 as a possible D gene (5 bases). Trimming removed 2 bases from V and 6 bases from J, with 16 bases in between. The CDR3 contains 15 residues. CDR1 and CDR2 (germline): MNHNS, SASEGT. The CDR3 here is CASSEIDSYVHGYTF. CDR3 in DNA: TGTGCCAGCAGTGAAATTGACAGCTATGTGCATGGCTACACCTTC.

The CDR3 nucleotides read TGTGCCAGCAGTTACAGGGAAAATCTCTACGAGCAGTACTTC. This codes for CASSYRENLYEQYF. J is TRBJ2-7 and V is TRBV6-5; D is unresolved. V gave up 2 bases and J gave up 3 bases, with 11 bases separating them. The CDR3 length is 14 residues. Germline CDR1 is MNHEY and CDR2 is SVGAGI.

The chain couples TRBV6-5 to TRBJ2-3; no clear D. The CDR3 extends over 11 amino acids. Per the germline V gene, CDR1 is MNHEY and CDR2 is SVGAGI. Deletions cut 4 bases from V and 6 bases from J, with 5 bases between. In DNA, the CDR3 is TGTGCCAGCAGTTTAGGGGATACGCAGTATTTT. Translated, it gives CASSLGDTQYF.

The chain links TRBV19 to TRBJ1-1; D remains ambiguous. Germline assignment: CDR1 LNHDA and CDR2 SQIVND (reference sequence). Deletions cut 6 bases from V and 1 base from J, with 9 bases between. The CDR3 length is 13 residues. The chain's CDR3 is CASSLRGNTEAFF. The CDR3 DNA reads TGTGCCAGTAGCCTGCGGGGGAACACTGAAGCTTTCTTT. Supplemented by reference TRBV19 and TRBJ1-1, the full variable domain reads DGGITQSPKYLFRKEGQNVTLSCEQNLNHDAMYWYRQDPGQGLRLIYYSQIVNDFQKGDIAEGYSVSREKKESFPLTVTSAQKNPTAFYLCASSLRGNTEAFFGQGTRLTVV.

V and J are TRBV6-5 and TRBJ2-7; TRBD2 matches 8 bases. V trimming: 7 bases; J trimming: 0 bases; junction bases outside the gene matches: 8. In germline, CDR1 is MNHEY, CDR2 SVGAGI. There are 15 residues in the CDR3. CDR3 sequence reads: CASTRAGAISYEQYF. Here the CDR3 DNA reads TGTGCCAGCACCCGAGCGGGGGCCATCTCCTACGAGCAGTACTTC.

This rearrangement joins TRBV19 to TRBJ1-1; the D gene is possibly TRBD1 (5 bases). Germline V gene data show CDR1 as LNHDA and CDR2 as SQIVND (reference sequence). V was clipped by 7 bases and J by 0 bases, with 18 bases between them. This CDR3 is built from 16 residues. This CDR3 is CASTPRGTYLNTEAFF. In DNA, the CDR3 is TGTGCCAGTACGCCCCGGGGGACCTATTTGAACACTGAAGCTTTCTTT.

The V gene is TRBV27, the J gene TRBJ1-2, with 8 bases aligning to TRBD1. Germline trimming cut 6 bases from V and 10 bases from J; bases unmatched to any gene: 13. This CDR3 spans 14 amino acids. The germline V gene has CDR1 MNHEY and CDR2 SMNVEV (reference sequence). This CDR3 is CASRGQGGGLVYTF. DNA for the CDR3: TGTGCCAGCAGAGGACAGGGTGGGGGCTTGGTCTACACCTTC.

The chain recombines TRBV5-5 with TRBJ2-7; D gene uncertain. Between the trimmed V and J ends, which lost 2 bases and 2 bases, there was a span of 8 bases. This CDR3 comprises 13 residues. Germline V CDR1 and CDR2: SGHKS, YYEKEE (reference sequence). CDR3 protein: CASSFWQTYEQYF. The DNA of the CDR3 is TGTGCCAGCAGCTTCTGGCAGACCTACGAGCAGTACTTC.

The V call is TRBV30, the J call TRBJ2-5, with TRBD1 matching 11 bases. The CDR3 contains 12 residues. Germline loops: CDR1 GTSNPN, CDR2 SVGIG (reference sequence). The V gene end was trimmed by 7 bases and the J gene end by 14 bases; junction bases not matched to a gene: 12. The CDR3 loop is CAFSRTGGVGYF. DNA for the CDR3: TGTGCCTTCAGCAGGACAGGGGGCGTTGGATACTTC. Filled out from reference TRBV30 and TRBJ2-5, the complete variable domain reads SQTIHQWPATLVQPVGSPLSLECTVEGTSNPNLYWYRQAAGRGLQLLFYSVGIGQISSEVPQNLSASRPQDRQFILSSKKLLLSDSGFYLCAFSRTGGVGYFGPGTRLLVL.

The chain combines TRBV5-1 with TRBJ2-1; 10 bases are a match to TRBD2. V gave up 5 bases and J gave up 8 bases; unmatched junction bases: 10. From germline, CDR1 is SGHRS and CDR2 YFSETQ. The CDR3 totals 15 residues. CDR3 residues: CASRPPVAGGHEQFF. CDR3 DNA sequence: TGCGCCAGCAGACCCCCAGTAGCGGGGGGACATGAGCAGTTCTTC.

The V call is TRBV3-1 (or the pseudogene TRBV3-2), the J call TRBJ1-2; D ambiguous. The CDR3 consists of 14 residues. Germline V gene data show CDR1 as LGHDT and CDR2 as YNNKEL (reference sequence). V gave up 1 base and J gave up 4 bases, with 10 bases separating them. This chain's CDR3 is CASSQGSWGYGYTF. In nucleotides, the CDR3 is TGTGCCAGCAGCCAAGGGTCGTGGGGCTATGGCTACACCTTC.

The chain recombines TRBV19 with TRBJ1-2; D is undetermined. Trimming removed 1 base at V and 3 bases at J, with 12 bases between. The CDR3 runs 15 residues. CDR1 LNHDA and CDR2 SQIVND come from the germline V gene (reference sequence). This CDR3 reads CASSIVPGEDYGYTF. Written as DNA, the CDR3 is TGTGCCAGTAGTATAGTCCCAGGAGAGGACTATGGCTACACCTTC.

J is TRBJ2-5 and V is TRBV5-1, with 12 bases fitting TRBD2. Germline CDR1 and CDR2: SGHRS and YFSETQ. The CDR3 is 16 amino acids. The V segment lost 4 bases and the J segment 1 base; nucleotides outside the gene matches: 5. CDR3 region: CASSRQGLAGQETQYF. In DNA, the CDR3 is TGCGCCAGCAGCCGACAGGGACTAGCGGGCCAAGAGACCCAGTACTTC.

The rearrangement uses TRBV28 and TRBJ1-5, with D hard to call. The CDR3 consists of 15 residues. Germline V lookup: CDR1 MDHEN, CDR2 SYDVKM. The germline V and J ends were trimmed by 2 bases and 5 bases, with 13 bases remaining between them. The CDR3 DNA reads TGTGCCAGCAGTTTACCGCCCCTTCGGGATCAGCCCCAGCATTTT. It codes for CASSLPPLRDQPQHF. The whole variable domain, remainder taken from reference TRBV28 and TRBJ1-5, is DVKVTQSSRYLVKRTGEKVFLECVQDMDHENMFWYRQDPGLGLRLIYFSYDVKMKEKGDIPEGYSVSREKKERFSLILESASTNQTSMYLCASSLPPLRDQPQHFGDGTRLSIL.

The rearrangement uses TRBV6-6 and TRBJ1-3, with a tentative D call TRBD1 (5 bases). Trimming took 5 bases from V and 0 from J, leaving 11 bases between them. Germline V gene sequence: CDR1 MNHNY, CDR2 SVGAGI (reference sequence). This CDR3 is built from 15 residues. DNA of the CDR3: TGTGCCAGCAGTATCACAGGAGTCTCTGGAAACACCATATATTTT. It translates to CASSITGVSGNTIYF.

The chain recombines TRBV21-1 with TRBJ1-3; TRBD1 is taken as the D call from the table, unchecked against the DNA. TRBV21-1 is a documented pseudogene. The CDR3 is made up of 14 amino acids. CDR3 nucleotide sequence: TGTGCCAGGAACACAGATGCCTCTGGAAACACCATATATTTT. It specifies CARNTDASGNTIYF.

The genes are TRBV18 and TRBJ1-6; possible D gene TRBD1, 5 bases. CDR1 KGHSH and CDR2 LQKENI come from the germline V gene. The CDR3 totals 15 residues. V was shortened by 3 bases and J by 14 bases, with 20 bases between the two germline ends. The CDR3 sequence: CASSPAGDGGRTLHF. Written as DNA, the CDR3 is TGTGCCAGCTCACCGGCGGGGGACGGAGGCAGGACCCTCCACTTT.

CDR3 sequence reads: CASSLADQALGGKLFF. The CDR3 nucleotides are TGTGCCAGCAGCTTAGCGGATCAGGCCCTGGGGGGAAAACTGTTTTTT. V gene TRBV7-9 combines with J gene TRBJ1-4; TRBD1 might be the D (5 bases). This CDR3 spans 16 amino acids. From germline, CDR1 is SEHNR and CDR2 FQNEAQ (reference sequence). Trimming cost V 0 bases and J 10 bases, with 18 bases left between them.

The chain joins TRBV7-9 to TRBJ1-4, with D possibly TRBD1 on 5 matching bases. The germline V gene encodes CDR1 SEHNR and CDR2 FQNEAQ (reference sequence). V was trimmed by 5 bases and J by 7 bases, leaving 14 bases between them. The CDR3 runs 14 residues. CDR3 nucleotides: TGTGCCAGCAGCCCCGGGGCCGCCCGTGAAAAACTGTTTTTT. Translated: CASSPGAAREKLFF.